One sample yielded the 14 T cell receptor beta chains listed below, sequenced in a study of beta chain features in type 1 diabetes. Expressed TCRB transcripts were sequenced because the entire RNA isolate underwent reverse transcription. Only in-frame clones appear in the TCRdb table, and some are missing; sequencing was by immunoSEQ multiplex PCR. The sample yields almost 350,000 clones, roughly a fifth seen once. The material sequenced was naive CD4+ T cells from blood. These receptors were collected from a young woman in good health.

The V gene is TRBV5-1, the J gene TRBJ1-4; a weak D match, TRBD1 (5 bases). The CDR3 length is 15 residues. The germline V gene has CDR1 SGHRS and CDR2 YFSETQ. The V end lost 0 bases, the J end lost 5 bases, and 11 bases lay between the germline ends. CDR3 in amino acids: CASSLEGLTNEKLFF. CDR3 DNA: TGCGCCAGCAGCTTGGAGGGGCTAACGAATGAAAAACTGTTTTTT.

In this sample, this clone turned up a few times. V is TRBV29-1 and J is TRBJ1-1; 11 bases fit TRBD1. The germline CDR1 and CDR2 sequences are SQVTM and ANQGSEA. Trimming removed 6 bases from V and 0 bases from J; junction bases left unmatched: 12. The length of the CDR3 is 17 residues. The CDR3 reads CSVRRPGQGAVNTEAFF. CDR3 coding DNA: TGCAGCGTCCGAAGGCCCGGACAGGGGGCTGTGAACACTGAAGCTTTCTTT.

This chain uses TRBV6-6 with TRBJ1-1; D call uncertain. CDR1 is MNHNY, CDR2 SVGAGI, per germline (reference sequence). Trimming took 4 bases from V and 2 from J, leaving 8 bases between them. The CDR3 totals 13 residues. CDR3: CASSSQINTEAFF. The CDR3 nucleotides are TGTGCCAGCAGTTCTCAGATAAACACTGAAGCTTTCTTT.

This chain links TRBV4-3 with TRBJ2-1, with 8 bases aligning to TRBD1. The germline V gene encodes CDR1 LGHNA and CDR2 YSLEER. V shed 1 base and J 7 bases; nucleotides not matched to a gene: 12. The CDR3 runs 17 residues. In nucleotides, the CDR3 is TGCGCCAGCAGCCAAGCCTCCGGACAGGGTAGATGGAATGAGCAGTTCTTC. As protein: CASSQASGQGRWNEQFF.

This clone was seen more than once but under ten times. The chain couples TRBV6-6 to TRBJ2-7; D is undetermined. The CDR3 has 13 residues. V was clipped by 2 bases and J by 2 bases, with 7 bases between them. The V gene's germline CDR1 is MNHNY and CDR2 SVGAGI (reference sequence). CDR3 DNA: TGTGCCAGCAGTTACGGCTTTACCTACGAGCAGTACTTC. The encoded protein is CASSYGFTYEQYF.

This clone occurred a few times. V is TRBV14 and J is TRBJ2-4, with D possibly being TRBD1 (6 bases). This CDR3 comprises 14 residues. Trimming took 3 bases from V and 2 from J, leaving 8 bases between them. The germline V gene has CDR1 SGHDN and CDR2 FVKESK. For the CDR3, the DNA is TGTGCCAGCAGCCAGGGGGCAACCAAAAACATTCAGTACTTC. The encoded protein is CASSQGATKNIQYF.

This clone was observed a few times. V usage is TRBV9 and J usage is TRBJ2-7; D is unresolved. The CDR3 has 15 amino acids. The germline gives CDR1 SGDLS, CDR2 YYNGEE. V was cut by 4 bases and J by 0 bases, with 14 bases left in between. The CDR3, as DNA: TGTGCCAGCAGCCCAACGAGGTCTAGCTCCTACGAGCAGTACTTC. It translates to CASSPTRSSSYEQYF.

The chain links TRBV7-2 to TRBJ2-1; a possible D gene is TRBD1 (6 bases). Looked up from germline, CDR1 is SGHTA and CDR2 is FQGNSA. V was clipped by 5 bases and J by 6 bases, with 11 bases between them. CDR3 size: 13 residues. CDR3 residues: CASSADSVNEQFF. The CDR3 DNA is TGTGCCAGCAGCGCGGACAGCGTCAATGAGCAGTTCTTC.

This clone showed up just a few times. This rearrangement joins TRBV7-2 to TRBJ1-1; D is uncertain. CDR3 length: 15 amino acids. Trimming removed 1 base at V and 0 bases at J, with 9 bases between. Germline CDR1 is SGHTA and CDR2 is FQGNSA. For the CDR3, the DNA is TGTGCCAGCAGCTTAGGAAGTCAGATGAACACTGAAGCTTTCTTT. Translated, it gives CASSLGSQMNTEAFF.

This clone was found a few times. The rearrangement links TRBV6-5 to TRBJ1-4; 10 bases line up with TRBD1. J was trimmed by 8 bases and V by 0 bases; bases with no gene match: 3. Germline V gives CDR1 MNHEY, CDR2 SVGAGI. The CDR3 is 15 residues long. The CDR3 DNA reads as TGTGCCAGCAGTTACTCGAGGACAGGGGGAGAAAAACTGTTTTTT. Amino acid sequence: CASSYSRTGGEKLFF.

CDR3 region: CAWGKLVFTDTQYF. In DNA, the CDR3 is TGTGCCTGGGGTAAACTAGTCTTCACAGATACGCAGTATTTT. The V and J genes are TRBV30 and TRBJ2-3, with TRBD2 as a possible D gene (5 bases). The CDR3 extends over 14 amino acids. Deletions cut 5 bases from V and 2 bases from J, with 14 bases between. The germline V gene encodes CDR1 GTSNPN and CDR2 SVGIG (reference sequence).

This chain joins TRBV5-1 and TRBJ2-3; 7 positions agree with TRBD2. The junction had 13 bases not matched to a gene; V was cut back by 7 bases and J by 2 bases. CDR3 length: 16 amino acids. In germline, CDR1 is SGHRS, CDR2 YFSETQ. The CDR3 nucleotides are TGCGCCAGCGGACGGGCGGGAGACCCGGTCACAGATACGCAGTATTTT. This translates into CASGRAGDPVTDTQYF.

The chain couples TRBV4-2 to TRBJ1-2; TRBD1 matches 8 bases. Trimming removed 5 bases from V and 0 bases from J; junction bases left unmatched: 8. Germline assignment: CDR1 LGHNA and CDR2 YNFKEQ. This CDR3 comprises 16 residues. CDR3 protein: CASSSMTGASNYGYTF. DNA of the CDR3: TGTGCCAGCAGCTCAATGACAGGGGCTTCTAACTATGGCTACACCTTC.

This clone was seen more than once but under ten times. V and J are TRBV29-1 and TRBJ2-5; the match to TRBD2 covers 9 bases. Per germline, CDR1 SQVTM and CDR2 ANQGSEA. The CDR3 extends over 12 amino acids. After removal of 8 bases from V and 4 bases from J, the junction contained 5 bases not matched to a gene. CDR3 sequence (DNA): TGCAGCTCTTCGACTAGCGGAGAGACCCAGTACTTC. Translated: CSSSTSGETQYF.